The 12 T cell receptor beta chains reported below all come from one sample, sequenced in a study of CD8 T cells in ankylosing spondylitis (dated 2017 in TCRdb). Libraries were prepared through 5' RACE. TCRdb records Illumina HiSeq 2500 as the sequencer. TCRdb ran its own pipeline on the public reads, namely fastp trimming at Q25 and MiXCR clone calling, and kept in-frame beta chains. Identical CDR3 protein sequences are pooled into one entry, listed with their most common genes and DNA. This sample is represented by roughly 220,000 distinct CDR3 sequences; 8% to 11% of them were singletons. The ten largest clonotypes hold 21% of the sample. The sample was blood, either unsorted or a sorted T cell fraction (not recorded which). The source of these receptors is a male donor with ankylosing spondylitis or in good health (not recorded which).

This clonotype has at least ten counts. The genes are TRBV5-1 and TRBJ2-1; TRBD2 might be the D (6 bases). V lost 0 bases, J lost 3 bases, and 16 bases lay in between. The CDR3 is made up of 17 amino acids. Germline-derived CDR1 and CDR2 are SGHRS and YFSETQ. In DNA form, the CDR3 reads TGCGCCAGCAGCTTGGAAATGCTCGGGGGATACTACAATGAGCAGTTCTTC. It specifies CASSLEMLGGYYNEQFF.

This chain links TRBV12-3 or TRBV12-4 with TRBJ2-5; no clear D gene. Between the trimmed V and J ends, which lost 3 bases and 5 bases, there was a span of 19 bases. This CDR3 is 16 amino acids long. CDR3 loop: CASSFGLASMTETQYF. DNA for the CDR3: TGTGCCAGCAGTTTCGGTCTGGCGAGCATGACGGAGACCCAGTACTTC.

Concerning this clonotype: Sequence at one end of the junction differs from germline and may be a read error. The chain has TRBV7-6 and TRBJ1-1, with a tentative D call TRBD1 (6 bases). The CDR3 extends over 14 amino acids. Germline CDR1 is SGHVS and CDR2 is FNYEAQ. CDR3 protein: CGSNQPGAGAEAFF. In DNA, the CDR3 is TGTGGCAGCAACCAGCCCGGGGCGGGGGCAGAAGCTTTCTTT.

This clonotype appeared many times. CDR3 DNA: TGTGCCAGCAGCCCCAGTTCAGGGGGCGAACAGCCCCAGCATTTT. This sequence encodes CASSPSSGGEQPQHF. This chain links TRBV27 with TRBJ1-5; TRBD1 aligns across 8 bases. V trimming: 6 bases; J trimming: 7 bases; junction bases outside the gene matches: 11. This CDR3 region has 15 residues. CDR1 and CDR2 from the germline V gene are MNHEY and SMNVEV (reference sequence).

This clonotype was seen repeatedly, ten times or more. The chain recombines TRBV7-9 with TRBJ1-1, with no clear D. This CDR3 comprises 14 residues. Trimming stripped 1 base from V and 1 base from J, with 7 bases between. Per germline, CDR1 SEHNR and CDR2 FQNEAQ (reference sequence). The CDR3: CASSLEAANTEAFF. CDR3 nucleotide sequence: TGTGCCAGCAGCTTAGAGGCAGCGAACACTGAAGCTTTCTTT.

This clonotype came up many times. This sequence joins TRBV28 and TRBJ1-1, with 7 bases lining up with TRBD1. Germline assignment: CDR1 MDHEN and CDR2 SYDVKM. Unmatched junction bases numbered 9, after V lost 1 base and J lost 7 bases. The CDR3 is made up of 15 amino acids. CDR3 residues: CASSLFAAGGGEAFF. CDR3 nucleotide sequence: TGTGCCAGCAGTTTATTCGCGGCAGGGGGAGGTGAAGCTTTCTTT.

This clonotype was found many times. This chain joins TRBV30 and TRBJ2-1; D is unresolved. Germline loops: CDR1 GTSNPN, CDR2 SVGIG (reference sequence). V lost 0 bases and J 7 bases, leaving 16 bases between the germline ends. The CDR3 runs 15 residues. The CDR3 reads CAWSVGPTLVNEQFF. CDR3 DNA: TGTGCCTGGAGTGTCGGACCCACCCTGGTGAATGAGCAGTTCTTC.

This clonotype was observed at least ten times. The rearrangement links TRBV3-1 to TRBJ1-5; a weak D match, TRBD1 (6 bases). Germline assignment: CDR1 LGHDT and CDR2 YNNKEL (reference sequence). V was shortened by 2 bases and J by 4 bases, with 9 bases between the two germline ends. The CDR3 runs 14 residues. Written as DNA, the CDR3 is TGTGCCAGCAGCCAAACAGGGCCAAATCAGCCCCAGCATTTT. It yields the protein CASSQTGPNQPQHF.

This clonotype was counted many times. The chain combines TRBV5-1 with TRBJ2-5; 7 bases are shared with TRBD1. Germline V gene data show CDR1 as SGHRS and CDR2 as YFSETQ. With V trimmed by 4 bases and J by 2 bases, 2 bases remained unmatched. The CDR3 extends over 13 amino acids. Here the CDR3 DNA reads TGCGCCAGCAGCGAGGGACAGCAAGAGACCCAGTACTTC. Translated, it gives CASSEGQQETQYF.

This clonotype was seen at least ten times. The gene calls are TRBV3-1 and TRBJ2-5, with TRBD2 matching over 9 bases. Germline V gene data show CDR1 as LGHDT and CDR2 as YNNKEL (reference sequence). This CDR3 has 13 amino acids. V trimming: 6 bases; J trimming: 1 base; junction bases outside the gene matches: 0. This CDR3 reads CASRTSGQETQYF. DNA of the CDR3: TGTGCCAGCAGGACTAGCGGCCAAGAGACCCAGTACTTC.

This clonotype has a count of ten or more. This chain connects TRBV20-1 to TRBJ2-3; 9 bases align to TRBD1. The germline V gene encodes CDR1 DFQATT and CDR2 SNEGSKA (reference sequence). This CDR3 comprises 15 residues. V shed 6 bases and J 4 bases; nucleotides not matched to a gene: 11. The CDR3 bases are TGCAGTGCCGAAAGGGGGACAGGGCACCCAGATACGCAGTATTTT. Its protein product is CSAERGTGHPDTQYF.

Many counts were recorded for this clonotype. This chain's CDR3 is CASSEQPRETQYF. Written as DNA, the CDR3 is TGCGCCAGCAGCGAACAGCCGAGGGAGACCCAGTACTTC. This sequence joins TRBV5-1 and TRBJ2-5; no clear D gene. This CDR3 has 13 residues. The germline gives CDR1 SGHRS, CDR2 YFSETQ. Deletions cut 4 bases from V and 5 bases from J, with 12 bases between.